This entry lists 21 T cell receptor beta chains sequenced from one sample in a study of neoadjuvant anti-PD-1 for oral cavity cancer. Indicated time point: after neoadjuvant nivolumab, at surgical resection. Clones were sequenced by immunoSEQ multiplex PCR, and TCRdb holds only the in-frame ones, with some missing. The sample includes some 8,400 clones, 55% to 75% of them seen just once. The sequencing here drew on PBMCs, taken after nivolumab (anti-PD-1) treatment. The origin of the receptors is a person aged 35-80 years with oral cavity squamous cell carcinoma.

This rearrangement joins TRBV7-8 to TRBJ2-5; 7 bases align to TRBD2. Germline-derived CDR1 and CDR2 are SGHVS and FQNEAQ. The ends lost 5 bases at V and 5 bases at J; junction bases unmatched: 8. There are 14 residues in the CDR3. The CDR3 loop reads CASSKGLVSETQYF. The CDR3, as DNA: TGTGCCAGCAGCAAAGGACTAGTCTCGGAGACCCAGTACTTC.

The chain links TRBV29-1 to TRBJ1-2; 9 nucleotides agree with TRBD1. CDR3 length equals 16 residues. CDR1 is SQVTM, CDR2 ANQGSEA, per germline. With V trimmed by 8 bases and J by 4 bases, 17 bases remained unmatched. As DNA, the CDR3 is TGCAGCTCAACCGGGACAGGGCCCCTCGGGGGCTATGGCTACACCTTC. It specifies CSSTGTGPLGGYGYTF. Full variable domain (outside the CDR3, taken from reference TRBV29-1 and TRBJ1-2): SAVISQKPSRDICQRGTSLTIQCQVDSQVTMMFWYRQQPGQSLTLIATANQGSEATYESGFVIDKFPISRPNLTFSTLTVSNMSPEDSSIYLCSSTGTGPLGGYGYTFGSGTRLTVV.

The chain employs TRBV10-3 and TRBJ1-6; a weak D match, TRBD1 (5 bases). Trimming left V 4 bases short and J 5 bases short, with 15 bases between. The CDR3 is 16 residues long. From germline, CDR1 is ENHRY and CDR2 SYGVKD. The CDR3 bases are TGTGCCATCAGTGGTGTGGGGCGCGGGGATAATTCACCCCTCCACTTT. Its protein product is CAISGVGRGDNSPLHF.

The sample holds one count of this clone. The chain has TRBV12-5 and TRBJ2-1; 13 bases map to TRBD2. The V segment lost 8 bases and the J segment 4 bases; nucleotides outside the gene matches: 8. Germline lookup yields CDR1 LGHNT and CDR2 FRNRAP. The CDR3 loop spans 16 amino acids. This chain's CDR3 is CASSGTSGERYNEQFF. The CDR3 region has the DNA TGTGCTAGTTCCGGGACTAGCGGGGAGAGATACAATGAGCAGTTCTTC.

The chain employs TRBV7-2 and TRBJ2-3; 7 positions agree with TRBD2. This CDR3 contains 15 residues. The trim removed 4 bases at V and 7 bases at J, leaving 11 bases unmatched. Germline loops: CDR1 SGHTA, CDR2 FQGNSA. CDR3 amino acids: CASSSRGGGYHTQYF. The CDR3 nucleotides are TGTGCCAGCAGCTCCCGGGGCGGGGGTTATCATACGCAGTATTTT.

CDR3 DNA: TGTGCCAGCAGCCAAGAGGTGGACTCTGGGGCCAACGTCCTGACTTTC. Protein sequence: CASSQEVDSGANVLTF. The genes are TRBV4-2 and TRBJ2-6; D gene uncertain. CDR1 is LGHNA, CDR2 YNFKEQ, per germline. This CDR3 has 16 residues. Trimming stripped 0 bases from V and 0 bases from J, with 6 bases between.

The chain links TRBV7-2 to TRBJ1-1, with TRBD1 as a possible D gene (6 bases). V lost 5 bases to trimming and J lost 6 bases, with 16 bases between them. The germline gives CDR1 SGHTA, CDR2 FQGNSA. CDR3 length equals 14 residues. The CDR3 is CASSAPRGNAEAFF. The DNA for the CDR3 is TGTGCCAGCAGCGCGCCCAGGGGAAACGCTGAAGCTTTCTTT. Supplemented by reference TRBV7-2 and TRBJ1-1, the full variable domain reads GAGVSQSPSNKVTEKGKDVELRCDPISGHTALYWYRQSLGQGLEFLIYFQGNSAPDKSGLPSDRFSAERTGGSVSTLTIQRTQQEDSAVYLCASSAPRGNAEAFFGQGTRLTVV.

J is TRBJ1-6 and V is TRBV19, with 9 bases lining up with TRBD1. The V and J ends lost 4 bases and 7 bases, in that order; junction bases with no gene match: 5. CDR1 LNHDA and CDR2 SQIVND come from the germline V gene (reference sequence). The CDR3 has 15 amino acids. The CDR3, as DNA: TGTGCCAGTAGTACCGACAGGGGGTGGAATTCACCCCTCCACTTT. It specifies CASSTDRGWNSPLHF.

This chain connects TRBV7-2 to TRBJ2-3, with D perhaps given as TRBD1 or TRBD2 (5 bases each). The CDR3 has 15 amino acids. V lost 3 bases to trimming and J lost 6 bases, with 16 bases between them. Germline V gene data show CDR1 as SGHTA and CDR2 as FQGNSA. CDR3 sequence reads: CASSFRGTVRDTQYF. As DNA, the CDR3 is TGTGCCAGCAGCTTCCGAGGGACCGTAAGGGATACGCAGTATTTT.

This clone was picked up a small number of times. V usage is TRBV6-5 and J usage is TRBJ1-5, with D uncertain. V was shortened by 5 bases and J by 0 bases, with 8 bases between the two germline ends. CDR1 and CDR2 from the germline V gene are MNHEY and SVGAGI. This CDR3 spans 14 amino acids. CDR3: CASSLRYSNQPQHF. The DNA for the CDR3 is TGTGCCAGCAGTCTGCGATATAGCAATCAGCCCCAGCATTTT.

This clone was seen more than once but under ten times. The genes are TRBV29-1 and TRBJ2-2; 7 bases are a match to TRBD1. Germline V gene lookup returns CDR1 SQVTM and CDR2 ANQGSEA. The V segment lost 0 bases and the J segment 6 bases; nucleotides outside the gene matches: 10. This CDR3 spans 16 amino acids. The CDR3 nucleotides read TGCAGCGTTGAAGACCAGGAGACAGGGCTATCCGGGGAGCTGTTTTTT. As protein: CSVEDQETGLSGELFF.

This clone was recorded once. This chain uses TRBV6-4 with TRBJ2-1, with 11 nucleotides matching TRBD1. Per the germline V gene, CDR1 is MRHNA and CDR2 is SNTAGT. Trimming cost V 1 base and J 4 bases; bases outside gene matches: 3. The CDR3 extends over 16 amino acids. The CDR3 DNA is TGTGCCAGCAGTGACTGGGACAGGGGGGGATACAATGAGCAGTTCTTC. Translated, it gives CASSDWDRGGYNEQFF.

This chain joins TRBV9 and TRBJ2-3; D is perhaps TRBD1 or TRBD2 (5 bases each). This CDR3 has 15 amino acids. Germline CDR1 and CDR2: SGDLS and YYNGEE. V was trimmed by 3 bases and J by 2 bases, leaving 13 bases between them. CDR3 bases: TGTGCCAGCAGCGGTGACGGGGCGCACACAGATACGCAGTATTTT. Amino acid sequence: CASSGDGAHTDTQYF.

This clone showed up just a few times. This chain joins TRBV5-1 and TRBJ1-2; no reliable D call. Germline-derived CDR1 and CDR2 are SGHRS and YFSETQ. Trimming took off 0 bases at V and 2 bases at J, with 11 bases between the two ends. This CDR3 has 15 residues. CDR3 region: CASSLGRANNYGYTF. The CDR3 nucleotides are TGCGCCAGCAGCTTGGGTCGGGCCAACAACTATGGCTACACCTTC.

This chain joins TRBV18 and TRBJ1-5, with 7 bases identical to TRBD1. J lost 6 bases, V lost 3 bases, and 11 bases had no gene match. Germline CDR1 is KGHSH and CDR2 is LQKENI. This CDR3 comprises 16 residues. CDR3 DNA sequence: TGTGCCAGCTCACCCGGACAGGTTACGGTAGGTCAGCCCCAGCATTTT. Residues: CASSPGQVTVGQPQHF. The variable domain in full, completed from reference TRBV18 and TRBJ1-5, reads NAGVMQNPRHLVRRRGQEARLRCSPMKGHSHVYWYRQLPEEGLKFMVYLQKENIIDESGMPKERFSAEFPKEGPSILRIQQVVRGDSAAYFCASSPGQVTVGQPQHFGDGTRLSIL.

The chain has TRBV19 and TRBJ2-1; D gene ambiguous. The V end lost 4 bases, the J end lost 4 bases, and 11 bases lay between the germline ends. CDR3 length: 14 amino acids. From germline, CDR1 is LNHDA and CDR2 SQIVND (reference sequence). CDR3 residues: CASSNLGGYNEQFF. CDR3 DNA: TGTGCCAGTAGTAACTTGGGCGGTTACAATGAGCAGTTCTTC. The entire variable domain, with the rest obtained from reference TRBV19 and TRBJ2-1, is as follows: DGGITQSPKYLFRKEGQNVTLSCEQNLNHDAMYWYRQDPGQGLRLIYYSQIVNDFQKGDIAEGYSVSREKKESFPLTVTSAQKNPTAFYLCASSNLGGYNEQFFGPGTRLTVL.

This clone has a handful of counts. J is TRBJ1-5 and V is TRBV5-5; possibly TRBD1 for D (6 bases). Trimming took 7 bases from V and 3 from J, leaving 17 bases between them. Germline CDR1 and CDR2: SGHKS and YYEKEE (reference sequence). The CDR3 extends over 15 amino acids. This chain's CDR3 is CASAEDWDNNQPQHF. CDR3 nucleotides: TGTGCCAGCGCCGAGGATTGGGACAACAATCAGCCCCAGCATTTT.

The chain couples TRBV27 to TRBJ2-7; possibly TRBD1 for D (5 bases). The CDR3 has 14 residues. Germline values: CDR1 MNHEY, CDR2 SMNVEV (reference sequence). Trimming shortened V by 6 bases and J by 4 bases, and 16 bases separated the two germline ends. CDR3 amino acids: CASSLAGWWYEQYF. The CDR3 bases are TGTGCCAGCAGCCTTGCAGGGTGGTGGTACGAGCAGTACTTC.

This clone occurred a few times. V and J are TRBV4-1 and TRBJ1-3; tentative D call: TRBD1 (6 bases). Trimming took off 3 bases at V and 2 bases at J, with 20 bases between the two ends. The CDR3 loop spans 18 amino acids. Germline V gene lookup returns CDR1 MGHRA and CDR2 YSYEKL. In nucleotides, the CDR3 is TGCGCCAGCAGCCAGGAAGTGTCTACAGGGAGCGCTGGAAACACCATATATTTT. Translated: CASSQEVSTGSAGNTIYF.

This chain connects TRBV5-1 to TRBJ2-7; D call uncertain. This CDR3 contains 14 residues. V shed 0 bases and J shed 4 bases, with 11 bases lying between them. Germline lookup yields CDR1 SGHRS and CDR2 YFSETQ. The chain's CDR3 is CASSLATEKYEQYF. The CDR3 bases are TGCGCCAGCAGCTTGGCAACAGAGAAATACGAGCAGTACTTC.

This clone was picked up a small number of times. The chain combines TRBV19 with TRBJ1-5; unclear D gene. There are 16 residues in the CDR3. CDR1 is LNHDA, CDR2 SQIVND, per germline (reference sequence). V dropped 10 bases and J dropped 4 bases, with 23 bases sitting between them. This CDR3 is CATTLSSSGFNQPQHF. CDR3 sequence (DNA): TGTGCCACTACACTCTCGTCCAGCGGCTTTAATCAGCCCCAGCATTTT.